This T cell receptor beta chain was retrieved from a study of blood T cells in healthy people across ages. Germline V lookup: CDR1 MNHNY, CDR2 SVGAGI (reference sequence). The length of the CDR3 is 17 residues. V lost 3 bases and J lost 4; bases outside the gene matches: 11. Sample-barcoded 5' priming and a J-beta primer mix drove a second PCR of about 6 to 11 cycles. The study obtained at least 2.5 million CDR3-containing paired-end reads from every sample. TCRdb recomputed calls from the 5' RACE reads with MiXCR, one row per CDR3 protein. The sample holds approximately 790,000 distinct CDR3 sequences, approximately 67% seen once.

The sequence was collected from a man aged 30-40 years in good health. The V and J genes are TRBV6-6 and TRBJ2-3; 9 positions match TRBD1. The source material was blood. CDR3 nucleotide sequence: TGTGCCAGCAGTTATTACCCGGGACAGGGTTTTTCAGATACGCAGTATTTT. Translation gives CASSYYPGQGFSDTQYF.